What follows are 24 T cell receptor beta chains derived from one specimen sequenced in a study of Graves' ophthalmopathy and Graves' hyperthyroidism. As the template, RNA transcripts were used to amplify TCR beta CDR3 regions. First-round RT-PCR relied on HTBI primers, and a second-round multiplex PCR came next. From the multiplex PCR reads, TCRdb called clonotypes with MiXCR, one entry per CDR3 protein. Among under 350,000 distinct CDR3 sequences listed, 17% were seen once. The sample consisted of peripheral blood. These receptor sequences come from an adult man with Graves' ophthalmopathy.

This clonotype was observed at least ten times. The rearrangement links TRBV20-1 to TRBJ2-7; weak D call: TRBD2 (5 bases). This CDR3 comprises 14 residues. V was cut by 0 bases and J by 2 bases, with 11 bases left in between. Germline lookup yields CDR1 DFQATT and CDR2 SNEGSKA (reference sequence). In DNA form, the CDR3 reads TGCAGTGCTAGAGATCCCCAACTAGCCTACGAGCAGTACTTC. It encodes CSARDPQLAYEQYF.

This clonotype has ten or more counts. This chain uses TRBV6-2 or TRBV6-3 with TRBJ2-7; 9 positions match TRBD1. The V gene's germline CDR1 is MNHEY and CDR2 SVGEGT. This CDR3 region has 15 residues. Losses at the gene ends were 7 bases for V and 3 bases for J; bases not matched to a gene: 10. The CDR3 loop reads CASTSERDRDYEQYF. In DNA form, the CDR3 reads TGTGCCAGCACTTCTGAACGGGACAGGGACTACGAGCAGTACTTC.

V usage is TRBV6-5 and J usage is TRBJ2-7; D possibly matches TRBD1 or TRBD2 (6 bases each). In germline, CDR1 is MNHEY, CDR2 SVGAGI. There are 14 residues in the CDR3. Trimming cost V 2 bases and J 5 bases, with 13 bases left between them. Here the CDR3 reads CASSYGGPYNEQYF. CDR3 DNA sequence: TGTGCCAGCAGTTACGGGGGGCCTTACAACGAGCAGTACTTC.

V gene TRBV30 combines with J gene TRBJ1-6; D possibly corresponds to TRBD1 (6 bases). CDR1 is GTSNPN and CDR2 is SVGIG in the germline V gene (reference sequence). V gave up 4 bases and J gave up 7 bases, with 14 bases separating them. This CDR3 is 14 amino acids long. The CDR3 spells CAWIVTGRNSPLHF. CDR3 bases: TGTGCCTGGATCGTAACAGGGAGAAATTCACCCCTCCACTTT.

This clonotype was recorded many times. This chain links TRBV29-1 with TRBJ1-1, with D perhaps TRBD1 (6 bases). The CDR3 totals 13 residues. The V gene lost 5 bases and the J gene lost 0 bases, with 10 bases spanning the gap. CDR1 and CDR2 from the germline V gene are SQVTM and ANQGSEA. The CDR3 nucleotides are TGCAGCGTTACCGAGGGGGTGAACACTGAAGCTTTCTTT. Protein sequence: CSVTEGVNTEAFF.

This clonotype appeared many times. This sequence joins TRBV28 and TRBJ2-7, with D perhaps matching TRBD1 or TRBD2 (5 bases each). Per the germline V gene, CDR1 is MDHEN and CDR2 is SYDVKM. V lost 5 bases and J 3 bases, leaving 14 bases between the germline ends. The CDR3 runs 14 residues. This chain's CDR3 is CASSVKGRIYEQYF. The DNA for the CDR3 is TGTGCCAGCAGTGTTAAGGGACGGATCTACGAGCAGTACTTC.

This clonotype was seen repeatedly, ten times or more. The chain combines TRBV24-1 with TRBJ1-2; D not certain. The CDR3 has 14 residues. Per germline, CDR1 KGHDR and CDR2 SFDVKD. V lost 10 bases to trimming and J lost 6 bases, with 20 bases between them. CDR3 sequence reads: CATSIRPGSDGYTF. In DNA form, the CDR3 reads TGTGCCACGAGTATAAGGCCGGGGAGTGATGGCTACACCTTC.

The CDR3 nucleotides read TGTGCCACCAGCAGGCGTCCGGCGGTGAACACTGAAGCTTTCTTT. Amino acid sequence: CATSRRPAVNTEAFF. The chain joins TRBV15 to TRBJ1-1; D not certain. V lost 3 bases to trimming and J lost 0 bases, with 11 bases between them. This CDR3 region has 15 residues. The germline V gene has CDR1 LNHNV and CDR2 YYDKDF (reference sequence).

The chain is built from TRBV12-3 or TRBV12-4 and TRBJ2-5; no clear D. The CDR3 sequence is 14 residues long. V was pared by 3 bases and J by 1 base, with 9 bases between. CDR3 amino acids: CASSFGAGQETQYF. In DNA, the CDR3 is TGTGCCAGCAGTTTTGGCGCAGGCCAAGAGACCCAGTACTTC.

This clonotype has just a few counts. The rearrangement uses TRBV7-2 and TRBJ1-2; D may be TRBD1 (5 bases). V lost 5 bases to trimming and J lost 3 bases, with 16 bases between them. The CDR3 is made up of 15 amino acids. Germline CDR1 is SGHTA and CDR2 is FQGNSA. The CDR3 is CASSQGPRTHYGYTF. Written as DNA, the CDR3 is TGTGCCAGCAGCCAGGGACCGCGGACCCACTATGGCTACACCTTC. The variable domain in full, with the rest retrieved from reference TRBV7-2 and TRBJ1-2, is GAGVSQSPSNKVTEKGKDVELRCDPISGHTALYWYRQSLGQGLEFLIYFQGNSAPDKSGLPSDRFSAERTGGSVSTLTIQRTQQEDSAVYLCASSQGPRTHYGYTFGSGTRLTVV.

With regard to this clonotype: The junction differs from germline at one of its ends, possibly a read error. The CDR3, as DNA: TGCGCCAGCAGTAAGCAAGGGACAGCGTACCAAGAGACTCAGTACTTC. Its protein product is CASSKQGTAYQETQYF. J is TRBJ2-5 and V is TRBV4-3; TRBD1 matches at 7 bases. Germline V gene lookup returns CDR1 LGHNA and CDR2 YSLEER. This CDR3 contains 16 residues.

This clonotype occurred many times. The rearrangement links TRBV2 to TRBJ1-5, with 10 nucleotides matching TRBD1. This CDR3 has 14 amino acids. The germline V gene encodes CDR1 SNHLY and CDR2 FYNNEI. V gave up 6 bases and J gave up 6 bases; unmatched junction bases: 5. The CDR3 DNA is TGTGCCAGCAGGGGGACAGGGGCCGGTCAGCCCCAGCATTTT. It codes for CASRGTGAGQPQHF.

The chain employs TRBV5-1 and TRBJ2-5, with TRBD2 matching over 8 bases. Germline lookup yields CDR1 SGHRS and CDR2 YFSETQ. CDR3 length: 16 residues. V was pared by 4 bases and J by 4 bases, with 12 bases of the junction left unmatched. CDR3 nucleotide sequence: TGCGCCAGCAGCCCCGGCGGGGGGACGGGCGGAGAGACCCAGTACTTC. Translated, it gives CASSPGGGTGGETQYF.

In this sample, this clonotype turned up many times. This rearrangement joins TRBV6-5 to TRBJ1-2, with 9 bases aligning to TRBD1. Germline CDR1 reads MNHEY; CDR2 reads SVGAGI. V lost 5 bases and J lost 8; bases outside the gene matches: 9. The CDR3 spans 14 residues. The CDR3 reads CASSPWTGVYGYTF. In DNA form, the CDR3 reads TGTGCCAGCAGTCCGTGGACAGGGGTCTACGGCTACACCTTC.

Many counts were recorded for this clonotype. V gene TRBV6-1 combines with J gene TRBJ1-1, with no clear D. Per the germline V gene, CDR1 is MNHNS and CDR2 is SASEGT. Trimming removed 2 bases from V and 1 base from J, with 5 bases in between. This CDR3 has 13 amino acids. CDR3 nucleotides: TGTGCCAGCAGTGAATCCGCGAACACTGAAGCTTTCTTT. Protein: CASSESANTEAFF.

This clonotype was recorded at least ten times. The chain has TRBV19 and TRBJ1-2; D not resolved. This CDR3 is built from 14 residues. Germline V gene data show CDR1 as LNHDA and CDR2 as SQIVND (reference sequence). Trimming took off 3 bases at V and 5 bases at J, with 13 bases between the two ends. In DNA form, the CDR3 reads TGTGCCAGTAGTATGGATCCCGGAGGTTATGGCTACACCTTC. This sequence encodes CASSMDPGGYGYTF.

This clonotype was detected once. The CDR3 DNA follows: TGTGCCAGCAGGGAGTCAGTGAGGCAGGGGGGCCGGTTTTACGGCTACACCTTC. The encoded protein is CASRESVRQGGRFYGYTF. This chain connects TRBV6-4 to TRBJ1-2; 7 positions agree with TRBD1. Germline V gene sequence: CDR1 MRHNA, CDR2 SNTAGT. The length of the CDR3 is 18 residues. J lost 8 bases, V lost 6 bases, and 24 bases had no gene match.

This clonotype occurred many times. Here the CDR3 reads CAISESGVERRQPQHF. The DNA for the CDR3 is TGTGCCATCAGTGAGTCTGGGGTTGAACGTCGTCAGCCCCAGCATTTT. This sequence joins TRBV10-3 and TRBJ1-5; D is unclear. The CDR3 spans 16 residues. Germline assignment: CDR1 ENHRY and CDR2 SYGVKD. V was clipped by 0 bases and J by 6 bases, with 15 bases between them.

A remark on this clonotype: Germline is not matched at one junction end, which may reflect a read error. V is TRBV7-2 and J is TRBJ1-1; D uncertain. The CDR3 is 13 residues long. Germline V gene lookup returns CDR1 SGHTA and CDR2 FQGNSA. The CDR3 loop is CASSLGVGAEAFF. The CDR3 region has the DNA TGTGCCAGCAGTTTAGGTGTTGGCGCTGAAGCTTTCTTT. Combining the CDR3 with reference TRBV7-2 and TRBJ1-1 gives the whole variable domain GAGVSQSPSNKVTEKGKDVELRCDPISGHTALYWYRQSLGQGLEFLIYFQGNSAPDKSGLPSDRFSAERTGGSVSTLTIQRTQQEDSAVYLCASSLGVGAEAFFGQGTRLTVV.

The chain recombines TRBV18 with TRBJ1-2, with unresolved D. Germline assignment: CDR1 KGHSH and CDR2 LQKENI. Trimming shortened V by 3 bases and J by 0 bases, and 8 bases separated the two germline ends. The CDR3 length is 14 residues. CDR3 DNA: TGTGCCAGCTCACCCTCAGCTCCTAACTATGGCTACACCTTC. Translation: CASSPSAPNYGYTF. Based on the CDR3 plus reference TRBV18 and TRBJ1-2, the full variable domain is NAGVMQNPRHLVRRRGQEARLRCSPMKGHSHVYWYRQLPEEGLKFMVYLQKENIIDESGMPKERFSAEFPKEGPSILRIQQVVRGDSAAYFCASSPSAPNYGYTFGSGTRLTVV.

The table lists this clonotype with many counts. The J gene is TRBJ2-7, the V gene TRBV7-6; TRBD2 is a possible D gene (6 bases). The germline V gene encodes CDR1 SGHVS and CDR2 FNYEAQ. This CDR3 contains 18 residues. Deletions cut 5 bases from V and 2 bases from J, with 25 bases between. This chain's CDR3 is CASSRLGGRAPIPYEQYF. The CDR3 DNA is TGTGCCAGCAGCCGACTGGGGGGAAGAGCCCCGATACCCTACGAGCAGTACTTC.

This clonotype has ten or more counts. The CDR3 nucleotides are TGTGCCAGCAGTGGTCCGTTGGCGGACACCGGGGAGCTGTTTTTT. Protein: CASSGPLADTGELFF. The genes are TRBV13 and TRBJ2-2; D ambiguous. CDR1 and CDR2 from the germline V gene are PRHDT and FYEKMQ (reference sequence). With 6 bases removed from V and 3 bases from J, the gap between germline ends came to 14 bases. The CDR3 sequence is 15 residues long.

This clonotype was observed many times. The chain couples TRBV6-1 to TRBJ1-1; 12 bases match TRBD1. CDR3 size: 14 residues. Germline CDR1 reads MNHNS; CDR2 reads SASEGT. The J segment lost 7 bases and the V segment lost 5 bases, leaving 5 bases of the junction unmatched. The CDR3 spells CASSTGTGGGEAFF. As DNA, the CDR3 is TGTGCCAGCAGTACCGGGACAGGGGGCGGTGAAGCTTTCTTT.

This clonotype was found many times. This chain uses TRBV4-1 with TRBJ2-5; no clear D. V lost 0 bases and J lost 1, with 3 bases in between. CDR3 size: 13 residues. Per germline, CDR1 MGHRA and CDR2 YSYEKL. The chain's CDR3 is CASSQELQETQYF. In DNA form, the CDR3 reads TGCGCCAGCAGCCAAGAACTCCAAGAGACCCAGTACTTC.